The following is a TCR beta chain sequence with its context. Preparation of the TCRbeta library was carried out with unique molecular identifiers. MiXCR, applied by TCRdb to the PCR reads, yields one record per CDR3 protein. The sample lists some 250,000 distinct CDR3 sequences, around 11% seen once, with about 2.6% in the top ten. This sample was included in a study of T-cell reconstitution after alpha-beta-depleted transplantation in children. Germline CDR1 is MGHDK and CDR2 is SYGVNS. Trimming stripped 1 base from V and 3 bases from J, with 4 bases between. This CDR3 has 13 amino acids. This receptor was obtained from a human donor who donated a stem cell graft to a child with acute lymphoblastic leukemia. The sample here was PBMCs from the stem cell graft donor, taken from the stem cell graft. The chain couples TRBV25-1 to TRBJ2-1; D is uncertain. The CDR3 bases are TGTGCCAGCAGTGAATCACGCTACAATGAGCAGTTCTTC. It translates to CASSESRYNEQFF.